A selection of T cell receptor beta chains follows, all from one sample in a study of identical twins. TCRdb called the 5' RACE reads again in MiXCR, with one record for every CDR3 protein. The sample shows approximately 890,000 distinct CDR3 sequences, 12% of them seen only once. The sample also formed part of further work on yellow fever vaccine responses in identical twins.

The sample taken for sequencing was PBMCs. The receptors come from a woman between 18 and 29 years old in good health. CDR3s include the opening cysteine and the closing phenylalanine or tryptophan. D genes are given only for firm matches. Expanded clones get a size class; other rows say once, few or many, or leave the size out.

len | d_gene | abundance | j_gene | v_gene | CDR3nt | CDR3aa
17 | TRBD2 | few | TRBJ2-1 | TRBV4-1 | TGCGCCAGCAGCCAAGAGGAGGCTAGCGGGGGATGGAATGAGCAGTTCTTC | CASSQEEASGGWNEQFF
15 | TRBD2 | NA | TRBJ2-2 | TRBV5-1 | TGCGCCAGCAGCTTTAGCGGGGAGGACACCGGGGAGCTGTTTTTT | CASSFSGEDTGELFF
16 | TRBD1 | many | TRBJ2-1 | TRBV29-1 | TGCAGCGTTCCGTCCCGGGACAGGAACGCCTACAATGAGCAGTTCTTC | CSVPSRDRNAYNEQFF
15 | TRBD1 | NA | TRBJ2-2 | TRBV28 | TGTGCCAGCAAAAAACAGGGGGCGCGGACCGGGGAGCTGTTTTTT | CASKKQGARTGELFF
21 | TRBD2 | NA | TRBJ2-1 | TRBV6-2/TRBV6-3 | TGTGCCAGCAGCCCGAGGACCTCAAAAACCAGCGGGAGAGACTCCTACAATGAGCAGTTCTTC | CASSPRTSKTSGRDSYNEQFF
14 | TRBD1 | NA | TRBJ1-1 | TRBV2 | TGTGCCAGCACCTCCATCACAGGGGCCACTGAAGCTTTCTTT | CASTSITGATEAFF
16 | TRBD1 | NA | TRBJ2-7 | TRBV15 | TGTGCCACCAGCAGAGATAGACAGGGCCTTTCTCCCGAGCAGTACTTC | CATSRDRQGLSPEQYF
18 | NA | few | TRBJ2-4 | TRBV6-2/TRBV6-3 | TGTGCCAGCAGTTACTCGAGGGCAGGCAAGCTAGCCAAAAACATTCAGTACTTC | CASSYSRAGKLAKNIQYF
16 | TRBD2 | few | TRBJ2-4 | TRBV7-2 | TGTGCCAGCAGCTTACCGGGGGGATCAGCCAAAAACATTCAGTACTTC | CASSLPGGSAKNIQYF
12 | NA | NA | TRBJ2-1 | TRBV24-1 | TGTGCCACCGCTGATAGTTACAATGAGCAGTTCTTC | CATADSYNEQFF
13 | NA | NA | TRBJ1-1 | TRBV10-3 | TGTGCCATCAAAAGGGAGTTGAACACTGAAGCTTTCTTT | CAIKRELNTEAFF